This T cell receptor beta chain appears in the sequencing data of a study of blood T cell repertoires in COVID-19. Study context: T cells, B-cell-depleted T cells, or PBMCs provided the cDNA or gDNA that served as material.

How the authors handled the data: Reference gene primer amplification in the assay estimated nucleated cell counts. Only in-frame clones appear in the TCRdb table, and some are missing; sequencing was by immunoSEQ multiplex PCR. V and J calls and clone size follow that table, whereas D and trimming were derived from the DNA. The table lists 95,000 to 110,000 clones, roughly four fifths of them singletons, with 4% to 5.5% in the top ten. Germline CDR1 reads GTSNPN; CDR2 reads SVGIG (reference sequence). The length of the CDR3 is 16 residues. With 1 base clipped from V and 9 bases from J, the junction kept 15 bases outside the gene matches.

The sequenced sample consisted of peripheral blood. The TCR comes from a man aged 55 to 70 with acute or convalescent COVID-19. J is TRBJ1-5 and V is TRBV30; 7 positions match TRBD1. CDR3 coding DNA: TGTGCCTGGAGTGCCTCCTGGACAGGCATCCTGGGGCCCCAGCATTTT. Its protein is CAWSASWTGILGPQHF.